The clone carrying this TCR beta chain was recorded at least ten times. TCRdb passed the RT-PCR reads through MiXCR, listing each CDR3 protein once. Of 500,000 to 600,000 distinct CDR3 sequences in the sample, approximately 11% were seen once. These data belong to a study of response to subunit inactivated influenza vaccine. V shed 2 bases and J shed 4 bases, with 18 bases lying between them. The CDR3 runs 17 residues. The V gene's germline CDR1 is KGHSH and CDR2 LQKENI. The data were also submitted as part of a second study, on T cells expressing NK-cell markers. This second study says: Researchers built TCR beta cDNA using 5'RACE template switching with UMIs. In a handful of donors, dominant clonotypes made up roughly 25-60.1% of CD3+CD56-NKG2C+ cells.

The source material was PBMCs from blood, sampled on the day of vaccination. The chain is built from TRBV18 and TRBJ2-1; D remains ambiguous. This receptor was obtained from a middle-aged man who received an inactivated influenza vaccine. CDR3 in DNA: TGTGCCAGCTCACCAAGGCCGGGCGAGGCTTCTTACAATGAGCAGTTCTTC. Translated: CASSPRPGEASYNEQFF.